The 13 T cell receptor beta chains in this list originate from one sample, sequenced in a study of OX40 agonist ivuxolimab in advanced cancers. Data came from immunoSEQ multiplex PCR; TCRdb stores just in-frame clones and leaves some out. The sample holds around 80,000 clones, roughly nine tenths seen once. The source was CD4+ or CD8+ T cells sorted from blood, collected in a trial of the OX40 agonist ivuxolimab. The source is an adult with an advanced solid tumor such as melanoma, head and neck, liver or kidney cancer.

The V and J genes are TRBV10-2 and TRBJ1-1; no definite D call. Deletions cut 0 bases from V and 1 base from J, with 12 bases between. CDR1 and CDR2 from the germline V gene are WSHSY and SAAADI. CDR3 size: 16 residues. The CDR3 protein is CASSESSGRRNTEAFF. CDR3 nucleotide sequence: TGCGCCAGCAGTGAGTCGTCGGGCCGTAGGAACACTGAAGCTTTCTTT.

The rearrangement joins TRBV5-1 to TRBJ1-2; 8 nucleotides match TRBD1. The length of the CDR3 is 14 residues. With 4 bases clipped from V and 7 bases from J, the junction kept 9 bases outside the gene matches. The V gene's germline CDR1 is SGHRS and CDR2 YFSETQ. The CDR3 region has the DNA TGCGCCAGCAGCCTTGGCCAGGGGGCGCCTGGCTACACCTTC. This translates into CASSLGQGAPGYTF.

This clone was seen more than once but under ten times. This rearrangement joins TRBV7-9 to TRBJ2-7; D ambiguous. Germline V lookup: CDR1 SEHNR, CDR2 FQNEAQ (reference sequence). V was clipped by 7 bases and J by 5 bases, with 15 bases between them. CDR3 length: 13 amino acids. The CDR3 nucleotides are TGTGCCAGCAATACGGGTGGATCCGACGAGCAGTACTTC. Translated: CASNTGGSDEQYF.

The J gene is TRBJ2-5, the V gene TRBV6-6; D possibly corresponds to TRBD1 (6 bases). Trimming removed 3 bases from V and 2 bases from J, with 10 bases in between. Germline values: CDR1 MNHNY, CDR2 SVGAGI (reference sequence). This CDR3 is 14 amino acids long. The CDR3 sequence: CASSYSGTQETQYF. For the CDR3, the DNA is TGTGCCAGCAGTTATTCCGGGACACAAGAGACCCAGTACTTC.

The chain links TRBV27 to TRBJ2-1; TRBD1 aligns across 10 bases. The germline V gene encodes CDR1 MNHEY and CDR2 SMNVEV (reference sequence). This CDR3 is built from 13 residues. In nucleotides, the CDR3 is TGTGTCAGTAAGGGACAGGGGTTTAATGAGCAGTTCTTC. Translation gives CVSKGQGFNEQFF.

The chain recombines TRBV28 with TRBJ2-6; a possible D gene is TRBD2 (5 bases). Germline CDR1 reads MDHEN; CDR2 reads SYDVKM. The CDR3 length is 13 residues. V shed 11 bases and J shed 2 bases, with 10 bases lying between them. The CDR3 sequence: CAVREAGANVLTF. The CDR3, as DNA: TGTGCCGTCCGGGAAGCTGGGGCCAACGTCCTGACTTTC.

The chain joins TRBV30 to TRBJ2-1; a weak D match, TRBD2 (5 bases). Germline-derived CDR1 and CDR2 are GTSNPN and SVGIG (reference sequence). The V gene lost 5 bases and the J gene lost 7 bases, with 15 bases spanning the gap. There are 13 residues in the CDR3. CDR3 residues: CAWSPGLINEQFF. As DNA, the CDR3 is TGTGCCTGGTCTCCCGGACTTATTAATGAGCAGTTCTTC.

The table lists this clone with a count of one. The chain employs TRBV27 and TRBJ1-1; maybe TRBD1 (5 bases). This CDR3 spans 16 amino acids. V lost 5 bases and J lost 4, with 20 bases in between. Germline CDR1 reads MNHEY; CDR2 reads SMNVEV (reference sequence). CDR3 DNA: TGTGCCAGCAGTCCCCAACGACAGACCGAGGGCACTGAAGCTTTCTTT. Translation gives CASSPQRQTEGTEAFF.

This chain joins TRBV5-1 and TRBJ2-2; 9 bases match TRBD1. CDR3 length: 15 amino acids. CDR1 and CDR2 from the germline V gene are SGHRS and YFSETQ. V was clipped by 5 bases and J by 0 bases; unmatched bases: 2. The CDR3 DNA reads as TGCGCCAGCAGGGACAGGGGATCGAACACCGGGGAGCTGTTTTTT. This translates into CASRDRGSNTGELFF.

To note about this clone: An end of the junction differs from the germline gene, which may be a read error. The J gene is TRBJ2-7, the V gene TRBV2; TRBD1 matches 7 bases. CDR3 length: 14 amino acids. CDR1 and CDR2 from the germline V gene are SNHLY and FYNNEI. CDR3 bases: TGTGCCAGCGGTGAAGGTTACAGGGGTTACGAGCAGTACTTC. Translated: CASGEGYRGYEQYF.

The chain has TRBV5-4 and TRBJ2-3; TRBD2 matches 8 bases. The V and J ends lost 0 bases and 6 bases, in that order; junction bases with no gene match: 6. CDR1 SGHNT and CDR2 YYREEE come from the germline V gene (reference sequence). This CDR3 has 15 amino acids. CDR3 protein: CASSLGGLAYDTQYF. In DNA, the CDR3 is TGTGCCAGCAGCTTGGGTGGACTAGCTTATGATACGCAGTATTTT.

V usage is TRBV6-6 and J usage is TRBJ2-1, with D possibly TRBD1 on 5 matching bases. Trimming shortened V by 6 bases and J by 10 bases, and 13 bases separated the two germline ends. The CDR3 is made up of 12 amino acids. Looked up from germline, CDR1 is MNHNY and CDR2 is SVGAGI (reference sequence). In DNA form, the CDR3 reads TGTGCCAGCAGGGCCACAGGAACCGAGCAGTTCTTC. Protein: CASRATGTEQFF.

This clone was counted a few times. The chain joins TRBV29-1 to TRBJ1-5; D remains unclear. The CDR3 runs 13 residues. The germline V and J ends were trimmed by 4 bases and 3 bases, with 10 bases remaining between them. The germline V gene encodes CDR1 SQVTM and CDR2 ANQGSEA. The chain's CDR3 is CSVAPGPNQPQHF. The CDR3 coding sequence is TGCAGCGTTGCTCCAGGACCCAATCAGCCCCAGCATTTT.